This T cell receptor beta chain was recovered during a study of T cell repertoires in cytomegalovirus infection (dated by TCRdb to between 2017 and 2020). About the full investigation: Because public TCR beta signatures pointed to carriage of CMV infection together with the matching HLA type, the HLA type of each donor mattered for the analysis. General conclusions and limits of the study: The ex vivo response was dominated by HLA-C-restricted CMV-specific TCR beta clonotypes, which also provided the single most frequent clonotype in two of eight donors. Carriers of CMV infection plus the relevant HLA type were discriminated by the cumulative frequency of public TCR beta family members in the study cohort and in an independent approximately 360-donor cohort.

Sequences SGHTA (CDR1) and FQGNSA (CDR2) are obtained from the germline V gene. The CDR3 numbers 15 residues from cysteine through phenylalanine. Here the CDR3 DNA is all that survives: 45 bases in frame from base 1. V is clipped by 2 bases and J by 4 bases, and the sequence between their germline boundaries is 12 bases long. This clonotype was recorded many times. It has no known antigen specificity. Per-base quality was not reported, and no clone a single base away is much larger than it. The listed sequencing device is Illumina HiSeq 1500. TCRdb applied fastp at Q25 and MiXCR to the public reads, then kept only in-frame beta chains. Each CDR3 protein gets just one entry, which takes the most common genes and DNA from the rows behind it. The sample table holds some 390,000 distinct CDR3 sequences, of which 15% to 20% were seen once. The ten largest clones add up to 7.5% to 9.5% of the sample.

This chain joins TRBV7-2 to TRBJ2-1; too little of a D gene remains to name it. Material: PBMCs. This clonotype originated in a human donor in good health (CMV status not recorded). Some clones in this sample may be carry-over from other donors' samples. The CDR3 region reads CASSLSLLGYNEQFF. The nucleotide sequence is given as TGTGCCAGCAGCTTATCTCTTTTGGGGTACAATGAGCAGTTCTTC. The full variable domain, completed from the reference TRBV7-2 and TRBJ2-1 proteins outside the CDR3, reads GAGVSQSPSNKVTEKGKDVELRCDPISGHTALYWYRQSLGQGLEFLIYFQGNSAPDKSGLPSDRFSAERTGGSVSTLTIQRTQQEDSAVYLCASSLSLLGYNEQFFGPGTRLTVL.